This T cell receptor beta chain was identified in a study of CD8 T cells in Susac syndrome. Trimming at V came to 4 bases and at J to 1 base, leaving 4 bases not matched to a gene. Germline V lookup: CDR1 MNHEY, CDR2 SMNVEV (reference sequence). The CDR3 runs to 16 residues. The T cells that were sequenced for TCR beta were CD8+ and CD4+ cells from blood. TEMRA cells were FACS-enriched, with CD8+ and CD4+ T cells isolated negatively. It was with random hexamers that about 0.45 to 1 ug RNA was reverse transcribed. An immunoSEQ multiplex PCR amplified TCR beta CDR3 over 54 Vbeta and 13 Jbeta. TCRdb recomputed calls from the immunoSEQ multiplex PCR reads with MiXCR, one row per CDR3 protein. The profile shows roughly 200,000 distinct CDR3 sequences, 85% to 95% of them singletons.

The sequence came from a human donor in good health. The genes are TRBV27 and TRBJ2-2, with 9 bases aligning to TRBD2. Sequencing was performed on CD4+ T cells from PBMCs. The DNA for the CDR3 is TGTGCCAGCAGTTGGGAAGCGGGAGGGAACACCGGGGAGCTGTTTTTT. Its protein is CASSWEAGGNTGELFF.